This note documents a single T cell receptor (beta chain) sequence. While infection was still active, Seattle patients were enrolled and then followed longitudinally. The sample belongs to a study of blood T cell repertoires in COVID-19. As for the study in general: There were acute and convalescent COVID-19 samples, and they came from the United States, Italy and Spain. In each case, the material was cDNA or gDNA derived from T cells, B-cell-depleted T cells, or PBMCs.

V trimming: 6 bases; J trimming: 3 bases; junction bases outside the gene matches: 4. The length of the CDR3 is 14 residues. The germline V gene has CDR1 KGHSH and CDR2 LQKENI. Original analysis: Cell counts per sample came from amplifying reference gene primers. Using immunoSEQ multiplex PCR, the repertoire was profiled, and TCRdb retains in-frame clones only, with some absent. V, J and clone size were drawn from that table, and D and trimming were deduced from the DNA. Found here are roughly 160,000 clones, roughly 86% of them singletons; the top ten hold under 0.7%. Sequencing was performed on peripheral blood. The chain joins TRBV18 to TRBJ2-3; 9 bases align to TRBD1. The TCR was taken from a man aged 60 to 75 with COVID-19, enrolled during active disease. The CDR3 sequence: CASSAGTGTDTQYF. The CDR3 region has the DNA TGTGCCAGCTCCGCCGGGACAGGGACAGATACGCAGTATTTT.